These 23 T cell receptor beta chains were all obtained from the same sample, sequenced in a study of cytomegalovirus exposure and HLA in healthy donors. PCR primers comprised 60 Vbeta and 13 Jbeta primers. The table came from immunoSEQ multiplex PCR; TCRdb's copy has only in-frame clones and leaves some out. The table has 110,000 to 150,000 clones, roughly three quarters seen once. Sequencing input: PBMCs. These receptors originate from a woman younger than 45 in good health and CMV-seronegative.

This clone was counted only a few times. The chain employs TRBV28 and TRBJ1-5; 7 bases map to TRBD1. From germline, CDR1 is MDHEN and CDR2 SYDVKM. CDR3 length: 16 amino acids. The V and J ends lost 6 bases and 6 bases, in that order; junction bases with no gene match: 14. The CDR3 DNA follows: TGTGCCAGCAGAGAGAAGGGACAGTTATTATTTCAGCCCCAGCATTTT. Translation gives CASREKGQLLFQPQHF.

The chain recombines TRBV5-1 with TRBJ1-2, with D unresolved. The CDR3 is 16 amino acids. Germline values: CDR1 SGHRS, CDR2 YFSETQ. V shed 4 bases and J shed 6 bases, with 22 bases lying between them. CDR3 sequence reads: CASSRLAAVPDDGYTF. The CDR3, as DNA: TGCGCCAGCAGCCGATTGGCCGCGGTACCCGACGATGGCTACACCTTC. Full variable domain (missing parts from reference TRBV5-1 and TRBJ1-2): KAGVTQTPRYLIKTRGQQVTLSCSPISGHRSVSWYQQTPGQGLQFLFEYFSETQRNKGNFPGRFSGRQFSNSRSEMNVSTLELGDSALYLCASSRLAAVPDDGYTFGSGTRLTVV.

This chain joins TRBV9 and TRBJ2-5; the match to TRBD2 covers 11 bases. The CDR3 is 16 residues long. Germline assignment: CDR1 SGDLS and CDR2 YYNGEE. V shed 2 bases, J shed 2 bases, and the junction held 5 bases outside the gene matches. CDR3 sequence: CASSVTGTSGQETQYF. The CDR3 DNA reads TGTGCCAGCAGCGTGACCGGGACTAGCGGACAAGAGACCCAGTACTTC.

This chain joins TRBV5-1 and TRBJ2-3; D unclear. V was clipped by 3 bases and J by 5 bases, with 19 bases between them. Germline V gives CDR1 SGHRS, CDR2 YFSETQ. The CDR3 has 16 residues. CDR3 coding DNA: TGCGCCAGCAGCTCGGTTCTTTCAGCGACCAAAGATACGCAGTATTTT. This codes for CASSSVLSATKDTQYF.

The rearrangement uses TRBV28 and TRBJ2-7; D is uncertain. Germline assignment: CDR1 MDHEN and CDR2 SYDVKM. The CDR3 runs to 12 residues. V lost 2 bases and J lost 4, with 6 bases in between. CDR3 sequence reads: CASSLRRYEQYF. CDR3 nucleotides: TGTGCCAGCAGTTTACGCAGGTACGAGCAGTACTTC.

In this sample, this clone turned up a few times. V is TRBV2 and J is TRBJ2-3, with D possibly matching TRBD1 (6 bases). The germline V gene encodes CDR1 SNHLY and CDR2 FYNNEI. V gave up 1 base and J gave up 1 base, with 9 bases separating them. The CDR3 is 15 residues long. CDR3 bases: TGTGCCAGCAGTGAAGACAGGGCCCGCACAGATACGCAGTATTTT. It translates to CASSEDRARTDTQYF.

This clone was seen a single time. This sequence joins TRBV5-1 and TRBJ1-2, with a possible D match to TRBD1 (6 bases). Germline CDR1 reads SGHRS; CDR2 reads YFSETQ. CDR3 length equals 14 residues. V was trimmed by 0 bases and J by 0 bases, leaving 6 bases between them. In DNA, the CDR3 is TGCGCCAGCAGCTTGGGGGACACTAACTATGGCTACACCTTC. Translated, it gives CASSLGDTNYGYTF.

The CDR3 spells CASSPGPQAREQYF. The CDR3 DNA reads as TGTGCCAGCTCACCGGGGCCCCAAGCTAGGGAGCAGTACTTC. The genes are TRBV18 and TRBJ2-7, with TRBD1 as a possible D gene (5 bases). Trimming removed 3 bases at V and 7 bases at J, with 16 bases between. The CDR3 consists of 14 residues. Germline CDR1 reads KGHSH; CDR2 reads LQKENI.

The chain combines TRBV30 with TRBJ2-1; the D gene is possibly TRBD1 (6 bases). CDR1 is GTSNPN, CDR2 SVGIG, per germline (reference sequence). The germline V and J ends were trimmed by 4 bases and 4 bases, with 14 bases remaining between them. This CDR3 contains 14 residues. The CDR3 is CAWTEETGYNEQFF. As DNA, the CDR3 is TGTGCCTGGACTGAAGAGACAGGTTACAATGAGCAGTTCTTC.

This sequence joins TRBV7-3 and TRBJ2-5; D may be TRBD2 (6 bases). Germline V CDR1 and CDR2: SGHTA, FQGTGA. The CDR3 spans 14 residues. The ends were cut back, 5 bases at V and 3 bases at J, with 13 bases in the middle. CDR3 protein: CASSQGDSKETQYF. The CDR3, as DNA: TGTGCCAGCAGCCAAGGGGACTCGAAAGAGACCCAGTACTTC.

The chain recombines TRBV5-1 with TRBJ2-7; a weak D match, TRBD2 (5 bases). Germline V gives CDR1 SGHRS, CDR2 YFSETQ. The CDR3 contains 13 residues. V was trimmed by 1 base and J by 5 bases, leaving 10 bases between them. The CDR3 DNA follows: TGCGCCAGCAGCTTGAACGGGGTTGACGAGCAGTACTTC. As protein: CASSLNGVDEQYF.

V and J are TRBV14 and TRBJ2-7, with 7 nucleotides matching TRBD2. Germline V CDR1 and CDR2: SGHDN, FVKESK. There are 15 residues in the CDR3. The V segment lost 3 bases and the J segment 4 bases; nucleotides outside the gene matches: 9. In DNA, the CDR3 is TGTGCCAGCAGCCACTTGACTAGCATACGTTACGAGCAGTACTTC. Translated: CASSHLTSIRYEQYF.

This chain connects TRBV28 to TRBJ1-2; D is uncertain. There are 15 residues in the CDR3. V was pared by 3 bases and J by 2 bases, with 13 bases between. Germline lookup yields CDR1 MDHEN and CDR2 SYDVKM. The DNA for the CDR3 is TGTGCCAGCAGTTTTTCCGGGTTGTGGAACTATGGCTACACCTTC. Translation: CASSFSGLWNYGYTF.

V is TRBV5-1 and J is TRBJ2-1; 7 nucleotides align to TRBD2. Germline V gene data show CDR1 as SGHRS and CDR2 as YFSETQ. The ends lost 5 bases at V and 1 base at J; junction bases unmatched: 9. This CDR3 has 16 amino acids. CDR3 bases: TGCGCCAGCAGGTGGTTTATGGGGGGGTCCTACAATGAGCAGTTCTTC. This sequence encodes CASRWFMGGSYNEQFF.

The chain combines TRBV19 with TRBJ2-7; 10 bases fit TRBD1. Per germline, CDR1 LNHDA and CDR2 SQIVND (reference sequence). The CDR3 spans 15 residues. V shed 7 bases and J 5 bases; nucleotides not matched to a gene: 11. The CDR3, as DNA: TGTGCCAGTAAAGACCAGGGACAGGGGTTCCACGAGCAGTACTTC. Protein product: CASKDQGQGFHEQYF.

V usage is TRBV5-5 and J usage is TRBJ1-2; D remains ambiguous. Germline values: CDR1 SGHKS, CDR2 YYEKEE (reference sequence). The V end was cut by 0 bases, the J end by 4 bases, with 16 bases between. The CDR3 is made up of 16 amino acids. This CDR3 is CASSLGENLILYGYTF. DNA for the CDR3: TGTGCCAGCAGCTTGGGAGAAAACCTAATTCTCTATGGCTACACCTTC.

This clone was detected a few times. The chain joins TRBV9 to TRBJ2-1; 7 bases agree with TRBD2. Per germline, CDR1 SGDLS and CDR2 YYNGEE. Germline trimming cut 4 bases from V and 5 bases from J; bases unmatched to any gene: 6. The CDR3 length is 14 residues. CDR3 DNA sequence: TGTGCCAGCAGCTTGGGACTACGTGACAATGAGCAGTTCTTC. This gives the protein CASSLGLRDNEQFF.

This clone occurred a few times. Written as DNA, the CDR3 is TGTGCCAGCAGCAAAGGGGGACAGAACACTGAAGCTTTCTTT. The encoded protein is CASSKGGQNTEAFF. The chain recombines TRBV21-1 with TRBJ1-1; the table's D call, TRBD1, has no DNA check behind it. TRBV21-1 is annotated as a pseudogene. CDR3 size: 14 residues.

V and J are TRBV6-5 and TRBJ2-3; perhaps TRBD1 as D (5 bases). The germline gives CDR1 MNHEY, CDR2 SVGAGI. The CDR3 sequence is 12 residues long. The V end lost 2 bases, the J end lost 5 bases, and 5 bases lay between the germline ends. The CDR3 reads CASSYRGDTQYF. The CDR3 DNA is TGTGCCAGCAGTTACAGGGGAGATACGCAGTATTTT.

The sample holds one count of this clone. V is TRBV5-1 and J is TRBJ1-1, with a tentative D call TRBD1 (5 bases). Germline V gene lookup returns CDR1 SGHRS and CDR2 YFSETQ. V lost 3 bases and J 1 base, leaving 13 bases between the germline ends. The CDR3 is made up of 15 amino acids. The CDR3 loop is CASSSVTTGNTEAFF. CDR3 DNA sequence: TGCGCCAGCAGCTCAGTAACCACAGGGAACACTGAAGCTTTCTTT. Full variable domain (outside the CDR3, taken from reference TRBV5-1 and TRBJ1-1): KAGVTQTPRYLIKTRGQQVTLSCSPISGHRSVSWYQQTPGQGLQFLFEYFSETQRNKGNFPGRFSGRQFSNSRSEMNVSTLELGDSALYLCASSSVTTGNTEAFFGQGTRLTVV.

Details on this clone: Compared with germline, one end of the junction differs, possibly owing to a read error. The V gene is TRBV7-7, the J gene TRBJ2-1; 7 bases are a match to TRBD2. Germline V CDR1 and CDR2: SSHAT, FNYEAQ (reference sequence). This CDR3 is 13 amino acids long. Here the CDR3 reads CASSSGTGNEQFF. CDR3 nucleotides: TGTGCTAGCAGCAGCGGGACCGGGAATGAGCAGTTCTTC.

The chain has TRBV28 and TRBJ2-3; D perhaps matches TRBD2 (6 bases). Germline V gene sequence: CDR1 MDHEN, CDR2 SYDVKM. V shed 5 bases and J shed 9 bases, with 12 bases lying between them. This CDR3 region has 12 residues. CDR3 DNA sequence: TGTGCCAGCAGTGCCCCGACTAGAACGCAGTATTTT. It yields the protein CASSAPTRTQYF.

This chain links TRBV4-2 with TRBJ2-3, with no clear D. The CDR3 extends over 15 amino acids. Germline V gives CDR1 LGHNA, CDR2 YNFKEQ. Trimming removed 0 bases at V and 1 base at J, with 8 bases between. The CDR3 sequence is CASSQDAGGTDTQYF. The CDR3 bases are TGTGCCAGCAGCCAAGATGCCGGTGGCACAGATACGCAGTATTTT.